This entry lists 9 T cell receptor beta chains sequenced from one sample in a study of T cell clonality in common variable immunodeficiency. This table comes from immunoSEQ multiplex PCR, and its TCRdb copy is limited to in-frame clones, with some not included. Observed in the sample are about 43,000 clones, none of them singletons. Source material: peripheral blood mononuclear cells. All receptors come from a person aged 18 to 75 in good health.

Many counts were recorded for this clone. The CDR3 goes on 3 residues after the read ends, and that part is filled in from the germline J gene. The chain carries TRBV5-6 and TRBJ2-1; tentative D call: TRBD2 (5 bases). V gave up 3 bases and J gave up 4 bases, with 14 bases separating them. Germline CDR1 SGHDT, CDR2 YYEEEE. There are 15 residues in the CDR3. The part of the CDR3 DNA that was read is TGTGCCAGCAGCTCCGTAGGGAGCGGATACAATGAG. It codes for CASSSVGSGYNE. The CDR3 as a whole reads CASSSVGSGYNEQFF.

This clone was picked up many times. With the read ending 3 residues before the CDR3 end, the germline J gene is used to fill in that end. The chain uses TRBV5-1 and TRBJ1-4; TRBD1 matches 8 bases. Germline CDR1 is SGHRS and CDR2 is YFSETQ. V shed 1 base and J 8 bases; nucleotides not matched to a gene: 10. CDR3 length equals 16 residues. The sequenced part of the CDR3 DNA is TGCGCCAGCAGCTTGCGGGAGACAGGGGCGAGGGAAAAA. This encodes CASSLRETGAREK. The CDR3, in full, reads CASSLRETGAREKLFF.

Ten or more counts support this clone. With the read ending 3 residues before the CDR3 end, the germline J gene is used to fill in that end. The genes are TRBV7-3 and TRBJ2-1; D might be TRBD2 (7 bases). The V end lost 2 bases, the J end lost 2 bases, and 13 bases lay between the germline ends. The germline CDR1 and CDR2 sequences are SGHTA and FQGTGA. This CDR3 contains 16 residues. CDR3 protein: CASSLYWGGPYNEQFF. The covered CDR3 bases are TGTGCCAGCAGCTTATACTGGGGGGGCCCCTACAATGAG.

On this clone itself: The sequence runs out 3 residues before the end of the CDR3; the remainder is reconstructed from the germline J gene. The chain links TRBV27 to TRBJ2-7; perhaps TRBD1 as D (6 bases). The V gene lost 3 bases and the J gene lost 4 bases, with 10 bases spanning the gap. The CDR3 loop spans 13 amino acids. Germline loops: CDR1 MNHEY, CDR2 SMNVEV (reference sequence). The CDR3 DNA, read in part, is TGTGCCAGCAGTTTTACAGGGAGTTACGAG. Its translation is CASSFTGSYE. The whole CDR3 protein is CASSFTGSYEQYF.

This clone was recorded at least ten times. The CDR3 end falls 3 residues outside the read, so it is completed with the germline J gene. V usage is TRBV20-1 and J usage is TRBJ2-5; TRBD2 matches 15 bases. The junction had 12 bases not matched to a gene; V was cut back by 3 bases and J by 1 base. Germline assignment: CDR1 DFQATT and CDR2 SNEGSKA (reference sequence). The CDR3 covers 19 residues. CDR3 region: CSASQPGLAGGTSQETQYF. CDR3 bases read: TGCAGTGCTAGCCAGCCGGGACTAGCGGGGGGCACGTCCCAAGAGACC.

This clone was observed at least ten times. The read ends 3 residues shy of where the CDR3 ends; the end is completed using the germline J gene. The chain recombines TRBV18 with TRBJ1-2; D is perhaps TRBD1 (6 bases). The CDR3 consists of 13 residues. Germline assignment: CDR1 KGHSH and CDR2 LQKENI. Trimming stripped 2 bases from V and 6 bases from J, with 10 bases between. This CDR3 reads CASSPSPGDGYTF. Incomplete CDR3 DNA: TGTGCCAGCTCACCATCTCCAGGGGATGGC.

This clone appeared many times. The read finishes 3 residues shy of the CDR3 end, and the germline J gene is used to complete it. The chain recombines TRBV20-1 with TRBJ1-2, with D possibly being TRBD1 (6 bases). This CDR3 has 13 amino acids. Trimming removed 5 bases from V and 7 bases from J, with 17 bases in between. Germline CDR1 and CDR2: DFQATT and SNEGSKA (reference sequence). This CDR3 is CSAPSPQGGGYTF. The sequenced CDR3 bases are TGCAGTGCTCCGAGCCCACAGGGAGGTGGC.

Ten or more counts support this clone. The read terminates 3 residues before the CDR3 end, so the remaining end is supplied by the germline J gene. The chain uses TRBV7-3 and TRBJ2-3, with D maybe TRBD1 (5 bases). Germline CDR1 and CDR2: SGHTA and FQGTGA. The CDR3 spans 14 residues. The V end lost 2 bases, the J end lost 1 base, and 7 bases lay between the germline ends. The DNA read from the CDR3 is TGTGCCAGCAGCTTAGGGGCTGGCACAGATACG. Translated, it gives CASSLGAGTDT. The complete CDR3 reads CASSLGAGTDTQYF.

Many counts were recorded for this clone. The DNA ends 3 residues before the CDR3 does, and the rest of the CDR3 is filled in from the germline J gene. V is TRBV10-3 and J is TRBJ1-1; TRBD1 might be the D (6 bases). Germline V lookup: CDR1 ENHRY, CDR2 SYGVKD. The length of the CDR3 is 15 residues. V was shortened by 8 bases and J by 1 base, with 17 bases between the two germline ends. The CDR3 spells CAIARGAEGNTEAFF. The sequenced CDR3 bases are TGTGCCATCGCCCGGGGGGCTGAGGGGAACACTGAA.